The 31 T cell receptor beta chains below all came from one sample that was sequenced in a study of shared clonotypes between healthy human individuals. Repertoires were generated with immunoSEQ multiplex PCR, while TCRdb's copy carries only in-frame clones and drops some. The sample includes roughly 2.5 million clones, about 92% of them seen just once. The sequenced sample was naive CD4+ T cells sorted from blood. Subset in this sample: CD45RA+ positively selected. The receptors were sampled from a man younger than 35 in good health.

The chain uses TRBV30 and TRBJ2-7, with 8 bases that match TRBD1. This CDR3 has 16 residues. The junction had 12 bases not matched to a gene; V was cut back by 1 base and J by 4 bases. Germline V CDR1 and CDR2: GTSNPN, SVGIG (reference sequence). Written as DNA, the CDR3 is TGTGCCTGGAGTGGTCCGACAGGGGTGGGTTTTTACGAGCAGTACTTC. It yields the protein CAWSGPTGVGFYEQYF.

This clone was detected a few times. This rearrangement joins TRBV30 to TRBJ1-1; unclear D gene. The V and J ends lost 0 bases and 5 bases respectively, with 19 bases between them. CDR1 is GTSNPN and CDR2 is SVGIG in the germline V gene (reference sequence). The CDR3 extends over 16 amino acids. In DNA form, the CDR3 reads TGTGCCTGGAGTGTAGGAACTTTTTCCTCAGCGACTGAAGCTTTCTTT. Amino acids: CAWSVGTFSSATEAFF.

This chain uses TRBV28 with TRBJ1-2, with a possible D match to TRBD1 (6 bases). Trimming cost V 6 bases and J 8 bases, with 13 bases left between them. The CDR3 sequence is 12 residues long. The germline V gene has CDR1 MDHEN and CDR2 SYDVKM. The CDR3 region has the DNA TGTGCCAGCAGCCTCCCAGGGGTAGGCTACACCTTC. It is translated as CASSLPGVGYTF.

This chain joins TRBV27 and TRBJ2-7; weak D call: TRBD2 (6 bases). The CDR3 sequence is 14 residues long. CDR1 is MNHEY and CDR2 is SMNVEV in the germline V gene (reference sequence). V shed 3 bases and J shed 8 bases, with 17 bases lying between them. DNA of the CDR3: TGTGCCAGCAGTTTTGGGGGGACTCCAGGGAAGCAGTACTTC. This encodes CASSFGGTPGKQYF.

The V and J genes are TRBV6-5 and TRBJ2-7, with D perhaps TRBD1 (5 bases). Germline values: CDR1 MNHEY, CDR2 SVGAGI. Trimming removed 6 bases from V and 6 bases from J, with 12 bases in between. This CDR3 comprises 12 residues. The CDR3 DNA sequence: TGTGCCAGCAGCAGAGCCCAGGGCGAGCAGTACTTC. This encodes CASSRAQGEQYF.

The V gene is TRBV7-2, the J gene TRBJ2-5; D may be TRBD1 (7 bases). Germline V gene lookup returns CDR1 SGHTA and CDR2 FQGNSA. The CDR3 extends over 15 amino acids. Trimming shortened V by 3 bases and J by 3 bases, and 14 bases separated the two germline ends. CDR3: CASSFAGQLKETQYF. The CDR3 DNA reads as TGTGCCAGCAGCTTTGCGGGACAGTTAAAAGAGACCCAGTACTTC.

V and J are TRBV2 and TRBJ1-4; no firm D call. The CDR3 totals 14 residues. Trimming shortened V by 7 bases and J by 8 bases, and 17 bases separated the two germline ends. CDR1 and CDR2 from the germline V gene are SNHLY and FYNNEI. CDR3 sequence: CASKASEGVEKLFF. The CDR3 coding sequence is TGTGCCAGCAAGGCGTCCGAGGGAGTCGAAAAACTGTTTTTT.

V and J are TRBV2 and TRBJ2-3; 7 bases match TRBD1. This CDR3 is built from 17 residues. Germline V gene sequence: CDR1 SNHLY, CDR2 FYNNEI. V lost 3 bases to trimming and J lost 1 base; unmatched junction nucleotides: 10. The CDR3 sequence: CASSEADRAWGTDTQYF. The CDR3 region has the DNA TGTGCCAGCAGTGAGGCTGACAGGGCTTGGGGCACAGATACGCAGTATTTT.

This chain connects TRBV12-5 to TRBJ2-7, with a tentative D call TRBD1 (6 bases). Trimming left V 6 bases short and J 5 bases short, with 14 bases between. Germline assignment: CDR1 LGHNT and CDR2 FRNRAP. This CDR3 comprises 13 residues. CDR3 amino acids: CASGTYRDHEQYF. The CDR3 nucleotides are TGTGCTAGTGGGACGTACAGGGACCACGAGCAGTACTTC.

The J gene is TRBJ2-5, the V gene TRBV10-3, with TRBD2 identical over 13 bases. J was trimmed by 5 bases and V by 2 bases; bases with no gene match: 5. The CDR3 length is 16 residues. Germline V lookup: CDR1 ENHRY, CDR2 SYGVKD. The CDR3 sequence is CAISETTSGRLETQYF. The DNA for the CDR3 is TGTGCCATCAGTGAGACGACTAGCGGGAGGCTGGAGACCCAGTACTTC.

The V call is TRBV10-3, the J call TRBJ1-5; D perhaps matches TRBD1 (6 bases). V was pared by 3 bases and J by 0 bases, with 12 bases between. Per the germline V gene, CDR1 is ENHRY and CDR2 is SYGVKD. The CDR3 is 16 residues long. CDR3 DNA sequence: TGTGCCATCAGTGAACAGGGTATTATTAGCAATCAGCCCCAGCATTTT. It encodes CAISEQGIISNQPQHF.

V gene TRBV6-1 combines with J gene TRBJ2-7, with D unresolved. The CDR3 consists of 15 residues. V was shortened by 1 base and J by 6 bases, with 16 bases between the two germline ends. Germline CDR1 MNHNS, CDR2 SASEGT. DNA for the CDR3: TGTGCCAGCAGTGAAGTCGCATCGAGTTTGGGCGAGCAGTACTTC. It is translated as CASSEVASSLGEQYF.

On this clone: This sample also contains other DNA sequences that code for the same CDR3. This sequence joins TRBV5-1 and TRBJ2-7; 8 nucleotides align to TRBD1. Germline V CDR1 and CDR2: SGHRS, YFSETQ. The CDR3 has 14 amino acids. J was trimmed by 3 bases and V by 3 bases; bases with no gene match: 5. In DNA form, the CDR3 reads TGCGCCAGCAGCTCCGGGACAGGCTTCTACGAGCAGTACTTC. Encoded protein: CASSSGTGFYEQYF.

This clone was recorded only once. V and J are TRBV19 and TRBJ1-2; D may be TRBD1 (6 bases). With 2 bases removed from V and 6 bases from J, the gap between germline ends came to 10 bases. The V gene's germline CDR1 is LNHDA and CDR2 SQIVND (reference sequence). This CDR3 has 13 amino acids. The DNA of the CDR3 is TGTGCCAGTAGTATAAGAGCAGGGGATGGCTACACCTTC. Translating it yields CASSIRAGDGYTF.

The V gene is TRBV28, the J gene TRBJ2-1; D unresolved. CDR1 is MDHEN and CDR2 is SYDVKM in the germline V gene. The V and J ends lost 7 bases and 3 bases respectively, with 10 bases between them. CDR3 length equals 13 residues. CDR3 residues: CASNEKNYNEQFF. As DNA, the CDR3 is TGTGCCAGCAATGAAAAGAACTACAATGAGCAGTTCTTC.

This clone is a singleton in its sample. The V call is TRBV5-1, the J call TRBJ2-2; no clear D. Trimming removed 0 bases from V and 1 base from J, with 10 bases in between. Germline lookup yields CDR1 SGHRS and CDR2 YFSETQ. This CDR3 has 16 amino acids. CDR3 in DNA: TGCGCCAGCAGCTTGGGTGGATATAGGAACACCGGGGAGCTGTTTTTT. The encoded protein is CASSLGGYRNTGELFF.

This clone appeared a single time. The rearrangement joins TRBV11-2 to TRBJ2-1, with 10 positions matching TRBD2. V was pared by 1 base and J by 7 bases, with 7 bases of the junction left unmatched. The CDR3 covers 16 residues. Per germline, CDR1 SGHAT and CDR2 FQNNGV. The DNA of the CDR3 is TGTGCCAGCAGCTTAGCAGCGGGAGGGCCTACGAATGAGCAGTTCTTC. Encoded protein: CASSLAAGGPTNEQFF.

The chain employs TRBV10-3 and TRBJ2-1; 14 nucleotides align to TRBD2. The CDR3 has 15 amino acids. J was trimmed by 9 bases and V by 6 bases; bases with no gene match: 7. CDR1 ENHRY and CDR2 SYGVKD come from the germline V gene. The CDR3 sequence is CAIRTTSGRGSEQFF. CDR3 in DNA: TGTGCCATCAGGACGACTAGCGGGAGGGGGAGTGAGCAGTTCTTC.

The chain uses TRBV5-1 and TRBJ2-3; 8 bases line up with TRBD2. The CDR3 spans 16 residues. Germline lookup yields CDR1 SGHRS and CDR2 YFSETQ. V lost 4 bases and J lost 4; bases outside the gene matches: 11. The CDR3 sequence: CASSTGGAWQADTQYF. The CDR3, as DNA: TGCGCCAGCAGCACCGGGGGGGCCTGGCAGGCAGATACGCAGTATTTT.

V is TRBV18 and J is TRBJ2-3, with 10 bases aligning to TRBD2. The CDR3 is 18 amino acids. Germline trimming cut 1 base from V and 2 bases from J; bases unmatched to any gene: 9. Looked up from germline, CDR1 is KGHSH and CDR2 is LQKENI. The CDR3 here is CASSPLQDSGRVTDTQYF. The CDR3 DNA reads TGTGCCAGCTCACCACTCCAGGACAGCGGGAGGGTCACAGATACGCAGTATTTT.

The sample holds a few counts of this clone. The identical CDR3 is also encoded by other nucleotide sequences in the sample. V is TRBV6-5 and J is TRBJ1-1; no definite D call. This CDR3 spans 13 amino acids. Germline V gene sequence: CDR1 MNHEY, CDR2 SVGAGI. The ends were cut back, 2 bases at V and 2 bases at J, with 6 bases in the middle. The CDR3 nucleotides are TGTGCCAGCAGTTACAACGGAAACACTGAAGCTTTCTTT. Its protein product is CASSYNGNTEAFF.

The J gene is TRBJ1-2, the V gene TRBV4-1; 8 nucleotides line up with TRBD1. Germline-derived CDR1 and CDR2 are MGHRA and YSYEKL. The CDR3 covers 16 residues. V lost 0 bases to trimming and J lost 1 base; unmatched junction nucleotides: 4. CDR3: CASSQDPGQGNYGYTF. DNA for the CDR3: TGCGCCAGCAGCCAAGACCCAGGACAGGGTAACTATGGCTACACCTTC.

The rearrangement links TRBV7-2 to TRBJ1-5; 8 bases align to TRBD1. The CDR3 is 18 residues long. Germline lookup yields CDR1 SGHTA and CDR2 FQGNSA. After removal of 1 base from V and 1 base from J, the junction contained 9 bases not matched to a gene. The chain's CDR3 is CASSLVGQGLLSNQPQHF. The DNA for the CDR3 is TGTGCCAGCAGCTTAGTCGGACAGGGACTTTTGAGCAATCAGCCCCAGCATTTT.

This clone was detected only a few times. The rearrangement joins TRBV7-2 to TRBJ2-7; the match to TRBD1 covers 9 bases. Germline CDR1 SGHTA, CDR2 FQGNSA. V gave up 5 bases and J gave up 4 bases; unmatched junction bases: 9. The CDR3 is 15 amino acids. The CDR3 protein is CASSQGQGSLYEQYF. Written as DNA, the CDR3 is TGTGCCAGCAGCCAAGGACAGGGGAGCCTTTACGAGCAGTACTTC.

This chain uses TRBV5-4 with TRBJ2-2; the D is unclear. V dropped 1 base and J dropped 5 bases, with 9 bases sitting between them. The CDR3 extends over 14 amino acids. Germline CDR1 SGHNT, CDR2 YYREEE (reference sequence). CDR3 residues: CASSLTGETGELFF. The DNA for the CDR3 is TGTGCCAGCAGCTTGACCGGAGAAACCGGGGAGCTGTTTTTT.

The rearrangement joins TRBV18 to TRBJ2-1, with 10 bases matching TRBD1. The CDR3 covers 15 residues. Germline V gene data show CDR1 as KGHSH and CDR2 as LQKENI. The ends lost 2 bases at V and 5 bases at J; junction bases unmatched: 3. The CDR3 bases are TGTGCCAGCTCACCAAAGGGACAGGGGAACAATGAGCAGTTCTTC. It is translated as CASSPKGQGNNEQFF.

The rearrangement uses TRBV5-1 and TRBJ2-3, with D tentatively TRBD1 or TRBD2 (6 bases each). Per germline, CDR1 SGHRS and CDR2 YFSETQ. Trimming cost V 4 bases and J 2 bases, with 11 bases left between them. There are 14 residues in the CDR3. The CDR3 protein is CASSEGEVTDTQYF. For the CDR3, the DNA is TGCGCCAGCAGCGAGGGGGAGGTCACAGATACGCAGTATTTT.

Note on this clone: Additional DNA sequences in this sample encode the identical CDR3. The chain carries TRBV5-1 and TRBJ1-6; the D gene is possibly TRBD1 (5 bases). Per the germline V gene, CDR1 is SGHRS and CDR2 is YFSETQ. Trimming shortened V by 1 base and J by 6 bases, and 11 bases separated the two germline ends. This CDR3 is 15 amino acids long. The CDR3 DNA follows: TGCGCCAGCAGCTTGTCCACAAGGGGTAATTCACCCCTCCACTTT. Translation: CASSLSTRGNSPLHF.

This chain joins TRBV7-9 and TRBJ2-7; the D is unclear. The CDR3 is made up of 11 amino acids. The V end was cut by 4 bases, the J end by 6 bases, with 7 bases between. Germline V lookup: CDR1 SEHNR, CDR2 FQNEAQ (reference sequence). CDR3 bases: TGTGCCAGCAGCTCGACCCTCGAGCAGTACTTC. It encodes CASSSTLEQYF.

This clone was recorded a few times. This rearrangement joins TRBV7-9 to TRBJ1-2; D unresolved. CDR3 length equals 15 residues. The germline V gene has CDR1 SEHNR and CDR2 FQNEAQ (reference sequence). The V gene lost 3 bases and the J gene lost 7 bases, with 18 bases spanning the gap. The CDR3 reads CASSFPGPIVPGYTF. CDR3 coding DNA: TGTGCCAGCAGCTTCCCAGGACCCATAGTGCCTGGCTACACCTTC.

Points on this clone: Other DNA sequences in the sample encode the same CDR3. The J gene is TRBJ1-5, the V gene TRBV7-9, with a weak D call TRBD1 (5 bases). Germline V gives CDR1 SEHNR, CDR2 FQNEAQ (reference sequence). Trimming shortened V by 1 base and J by 1 base, and 8 bases separated the two germline ends. The CDR3 is 15 amino acids. The chain's CDR3 is CASSLGSGSNQPQHF. The CDR3 nucleotides are TGTGCCAGCAGCTTAGGTTCAGGGAGCAATCAGCCCCAGCATTTT.